The 14 T cell receptor beta chains presented below share a single source sample, sequenced in a study of cytomegalovirus exposure and HLA in healthy donors. The primer mix had 60 Vbeta and 13 Jbeta primers. The data were produced by immunoSEQ multiplex PCR, yet TCRdb's version contains in-frame clones alone and is incomplete. The specimen's table records some 130,000 clones. Source material: PBMCs. Every receptor here comes from a woman aged 40 to 50 in good health and CMV-seronegative.

V and J are TRBV1 and TRBJ1-2; the table calls TRBD1, which could not be checked here. TRBV1 corresponds to a pseudogene. The CDR3 loop spans 15 amino acids. The CDR3 nucleotides are TGCACCAGCAGCCACCGTAGAGGCAGGGGGGATGGCTACACCTTC. This sequence encodes CTSSHRRGRGDGYTF.

The V gene is TRBV11-3, the J gene TRBJ2-6; no definite D call. V was clipped by 5 bases and J by 0 bases, with 11 bases between them. The CDR3 has 16 amino acids. Germline V gene sequence: CDR1 SGHNT, CDR2 YENEEA. CDR3 amino acids: CASSPTYSSGANVLTF. CDR3 nucleotides: TGTGCCAGCAGCCCTACCTACAGCTCTGGGGCCAACGTCCTGACTTTC.

Regarding this clone: Because the CDR3 is missing its conserved closing phenylalanine or tryptophan, this is likely a read error. The DNA is left out, because the CDR3 cannot be placed on it with certainty; the CDR3 is given as TCRdb lists it. This CDR3 reads CASPGLRRI. The chain joins TRBV9 to TRBJ1-2; no DNA check was done on the table's D call, TRBD1. The CDR3 totals 9 residues, both ends included. Germline V lookup: CDR1 SGDLS, CDR2 YYNGEE.

A note on this clone: A junction boundary mismatches the germline segment, possibly from a read error. The J gene is TRBJ1-2, the V gene TRBV6-5; 8 bases map to TRBD1. The CDR3 is made up of 13 amino acids. In germline, CDR1 is MNHEY, CDR2 SVGAGI. The CDR3 sequence is CASRATGDYGYTF. CDR3 DNA: TGTGCCAGCAGGGCGACAGGGGACTACGGCTACACCTTC.

This chain links TRBV11-2 with TRBJ2-2; TRBD2 matches at 9 bases. The CDR3 has 15 amino acids. V gave up 5 bases and J gave up 4 bases; unmatched junction bases: 5. CDR1 SGHAT and CDR2 FQNNGV come from the germline V gene. The CDR3 bases are TGTGCCAGCAGCCTCCCGCGGGGGGGCACCGGGGAGCTGTTTTTT. Its translation: CASSLPRGGTGELFF. The full variable domain, its missing parts supplied by reference TRBV11-2 and TRBJ2-2, is EAGVAQSPRYKIIEKRQSVAFWCNPISGHATLYWYQQILGQGPKLLIQFQNNGVVDDSQLPKDRFSAERLKGVDSTLKIQPAKLEDSAVYLCASSLPRGGTGELFFGEGSRLTVL.

This chain joins TRBV10-3 and TRBJ2-3; TRBD2 agrees at 9 bases. CDR1 and CDR2 (germline): ENHRY, SYGVKD. The CDR3 loop spans 15 amino acids. V trimming: 2 bases; J trimming: 5 bases; junction bases outside the gene matches: 5. The CDR3 region is CAISEGGGVEDTQYF. The CDR3 DNA follows: TGTGCCATCAGTGAGGGCGGGGGGGTTGAAGATACGCAGTATTTT.

The DNA for the CDR3 is TGTGCCAGCCACGGCGGACTAGCGGAGAACAATGAGCAGTTCTTC. Its protein is CASHGGLAENNEQFF. The chain links TRBV18 to TRBJ2-1, with 10 bases matching TRBD2. CDR1 and CDR2 from the germline V gene are KGHSH and LQKENI. This CDR3 has 15 amino acids. The trim removed 8 bases at V and 5 bases at J, leaving 9 bases unmatched.

The V gene is TRBV5-1, the J gene TRBJ2-5; 10 nucleotides align to TRBD1. The CDR3 runs to 15 residues. CDR1 SGHRS and CDR2 YFSETQ come from the germline V gene. V dropped 3 bases and J dropped 3; count of bases not matched to a gene: 5. The DNA of the CDR3 is TGCGCCAGCAGCTGGTTCGGGACAGGGGAAGAGACCCAGTACTTC. This sequence encodes CASSWFGTGEETQYF. The full variable domain, its missing parts supplied by reference TRBV5-1 and TRBJ2-5, is KAGVTQTPRYLIKTRGQQVTLSCSPISGHRSVSWYQQTPGQGLQFLFEYFSETQRNKGNFPGRFSGRQFSNSRSEMNVSTLELGDSALYLCASSWFGTGEETQYFGPGTRLLVL.

The chain joins TRBV27 to TRBJ2-7, with D maybe TRBD2 (5 bases). Germline V gives CDR1 MNHEY, CDR2 SMNVEV (reference sequence). V was cut by 7 bases and J by 3 bases, with 25 bases left in between. This CDR3 has 17 amino acids. DNA of the CDR3: TGTGCCAGCACAACCCGGGGTCGGCGTGGAACCCTCTACGAGCAGTACTTC. Translation: CASTTRGRRGTLYEQYF.

The chain recombines TRBV29-1 with TRBJ2-5; possibly TRBD2 for D (6 bases). The CDR3 length is 12 residues. CDR1 and CDR2 from the germline V gene are SQVTM and ANQGSEA. V lost 6 bases and J lost 5, with 13 bases in between. The CDR3 loop reads CSVRAEGETQYF. CDR3 nucleotide sequence: TGCAGCGTCAGGGCGGAGGGGGAGACCCAGTACTTC.

This sequence joins TRBV29-1 and TRBJ2-3; a possible D gene is TRBD1 (5 bases). V was pared by 4 bases and J by 5 bases, with 16 bases between. The CDR3 length is 14 residues. Germline loops: CDR1 SQVTM, CDR2 ANQGSEA. The CDR3: CSVVTGSTQDTQYF. The CDR3 nucleotides are TGCAGCGTTGTTACAGGCAGCACACAAGATACGCAGTATTTT.

This rearrangement joins TRBV28 to TRBJ2-5; tentative D call: TRBD1 (6 bases). V lost 2 bases to trimming and J lost 5 bases, with 15 bases between them. This CDR3 is built from 15 residues. The germline V gene has CDR1 MDHEN and CDR2 SYDVKM. Here the CDR3 DNA reads TGTGCCAGCAGTTTAGGACAGCCTCTTCGGGAGACCCAGTACTTC. Amino acid sequence: CASSLGQPLRETQYF.

The chain couples TRBV2 to TRBJ1-1; 9 bases agree with TRBD1. The CDR3 loop spans 14 amino acids. Per germline, CDR1 SNHLY and CDR2 FYNNEI. The V segment lost 7 bases and the J segment 4 bases; nucleotides outside the gene matches: 7. The CDR3 here is CASTFGTGRTEAFF. The CDR3 DNA reads TGTGCCAGCACCTTCGGGACAGGGCGCACTGAAGCTTTCTTT.

The chain has TRBV5-1 and TRBJ1-2; 7 positions match TRBD1. The V gene end was trimmed by 7 bases and the J gene end by 4 bases; junction bases not matched to a gene: 19. This CDR3 comprises 17 residues. CDR1 is SGHRS, CDR2 YFSETQ, per germline. CDR3 DNA sequence: TGCGCCAGCTCCCTTCCGGGACAGCGGCTTAGGTCCTATGGCTACACCTTC. It specifies CASSLPGQRLRSYGYTF.